Each of the 16 T cell receptor beta chains below was sequenced from the same sample in a study of cytomegalovirus exposure and HLA in healthy donors. Sequenced by immunoSEQ multiplex PCR; TCRdb stores in-frame clones only, minus some. The sample yields hundreds of thousands of clones, roughly 80% seen once. Sequences were obtained from PBMCs. These receptors originate from a woman between 18 and 30 years old in good health and CMV-seronegative.

CDR3 DNA sequence: TGTGCCAGCAGCTCCACGGCTAGGAGGTGGGGGTATGGCTACACCTTC. Translation gives CASSSTARRWGYGYTF. The chain combines TRBV5-6 with TRBJ1-2; maybe TRBD1 (5 bases). This CDR3 region has 16 residues. Germline lookup yields CDR1 SGHDT and CDR2 YYEEEE. The V end lost 3 bases, the J end lost 5 bases, and 20 bases lay between the germline ends.

CDR3 protein: CASSAGTPNYGYTF. The CDR3 region has the DNA TGTGCCAGTTCAGCCGGGACACCTAACTATGGCTACACCTTC. V usage is TRBV2 and J usage is TRBJ1-2, with a weak D call TRBD1 (6 bases). Per the germline V gene, CDR1 is SNHLY and CDR2 is FYNNEI. The ends were cut back, 9 bases at V and 0 bases at J, with 14 bases in the middle. This CDR3 comprises 14 residues.

The chain employs TRBV5-1 and TRBJ2-3; 11 bases fit TRBD2. The V segment lost 0 bases and the J segment 1 base; nucleotides outside the gene matches: 7. From germline, CDR1 is SGHRS and CDR2 YFSETQ. The CDR3 sequence is 18 residues long. The CDR3 bases are TGCGCCAGCAGCTTGGAACTAGCGGGAGTAGGAGGCACAGATACGCAGTATTTT. This gives the protein CASSLELAGVGGTDTQYF.

This clone was found a few times. The V and J genes are TRBV19 and TRBJ1-2; D may be TRBD1 (5 bases). The V gene lost 3 bases and the J gene lost 4 bases, with 12 bases spanning the gap. Germline V CDR1 and CDR2: LNHDA, SQIVND (reference sequence). The CDR3 is 14 amino acids. DNA for the CDR3: TGTGCCAGTAGTATCTTGTCAGGGATCTATGGCTACACCTTC. Translation: CASSILSGIYGYTF.

This sequence joins TRBV5-1 and TRBJ1-4; D unresolved. V dropped 1 base and J dropped 2 bases, with 12 bases sitting between them. The CDR3 is made up of 16 amino acids. The germline gives CDR1 SGHRS, CDR2 YFSETQ. CDR3 coding DNA: TGCGCCAGCAGCTTGTGGGGTTATAAGACTAATGAAAAACTGTTTTTT. This translates into CASSLWGYKTNEKLFF.

The rearrangement links TRBV4-1 to TRBJ2-1; possibly TRBD1 for D (6 bases). Trimming left V 6 bases short and J 7 bases short, with 16 bases between. This CDR3 spans 14 amino acids. CDR1 is MGHRA and CDR2 is YSYEKL in the germline V gene. The CDR3 DNA follows: TGCGCCAGCAGAATATTGGCAGGGGAAAATGAGCAGTTCTTC. It translates to CASRILAGENEQFF.

This chain joins TRBV30 and TRBJ2-3; 7 bases are a match to TRBD2. With 2 bases clipped from V and 0 bases from J, the junction kept 5 bases outside the gene matches. The CDR3 is 15 residues long. Per germline, CDR1 GTSNPN and CDR2 SVGIG (reference sequence). DNA of the CDR3: TGTGCCTGGAGTAAGGAGCGGGGCAGCACAGATACGCAGTATTTT. It codes for CAWSKERGSTDTQYF.

This clone appeared a few times. The chain combines TRBV6-6 with TRBJ1-5; D uncertain. CDR3 length: 14 amino acids. Germline values: CDR1 MNHNY, CDR2 SVGAGI (reference sequence). Trimming left V 6 bases short and J 3 bases short, with 12 bases between. The CDR3 region has the DNA TGTGCCAGCAGACGCGGGGAGGCCAATCAGCCCCAGCATTTT. Translating gives CASRRGEANQPQHF.

V and J are TRBV4-1 and TRBJ1-1; possible D gene TRBD1, 5 bases. This CDR3 contains 14 residues. CDR1 is MGHRA, CDR2 YSYEKL, per germline. The V end was cut by 2 bases, the J end by 6 bases, with 13 bases between. CDR3 in amino acids: CASSQFPGLSEAFF. The CDR3 nucleotides are TGCGCCAGCAGCCAATTTCCGGGACTGTCTGAAGCTTTCTTT.

This chain uses TRBV2 with TRBJ2-7; 11 bases line up with TRBD1. This CDR3 region has 14 residues. The germline CDR1 and CDR2 sequences are SNHLY and FYNNEI. The trim removed 7 bases at V and 5 bases at J, leaving 7 bases unmatched. CDR3 in amino acids: CASMRTGGANEQYF. Here the CDR3 DNA reads TGTGCCAGCATGAGGACAGGGGGCGCGAACGAGCAGTACTTC.

The V gene is TRBV5-5, the J gene TRBJ2-7; D remains ambiguous. V was cut by 5 bases and J by 4 bases, with 10 bases left in between. In germline, CDR1 is SGHKS, CDR2 YYEKEE (reference sequence). The CDR3 totals 12 residues. The CDR3 sequence: CASRQTEYEQYF. The DNA of the CDR3 is TGTGCCAGCAGGCAAACGGAATACGAGCAGTACTTC.

The J gene is TRBJ1-1, the V gene TRBV7-2; D ambiguous. The CDR3 sequence is 14 residues long. The V end was cut by 6 bases, the J end by 1 base, with 12 bases between. Germline V gene sequence: CDR1 SGHTA, CDR2 FQGNSA. CDR3: CASSSRRGNTEAFF. DNA of the CDR3: TGTGCCAGCAGTTCCCGACGGGGGAACACTGAAGCTTTCTTT.

The chain employs TRBV4-2 and TRBJ2-7, with 7 bases that match TRBD1. Germline V gives CDR1 LGHNA, CDR2 YNFKEQ. The CDR3 covers 15 residues. The V and J ends lost 1 base and 3 bases, in that order; junction bases with no gene match: 6. The CDR3 coding sequence is TGTGCCAGCAGCCAAGCGGGACAGCCATACTACGAGCAGTACTTC. Translated, it gives CASSQAGQPYYEQYF.

The chain is built from TRBV5-1 and TRBJ2-3, with a possible D match to TRBD2 (6 bases). Trimming shortened V by 0 bases and J by 0 bases, and 14 bases separated the two germline ends. CDR1 and CDR2 (germline): SGHRS, YFSETQ. This CDR3 is built from 17 residues. This CDR3 is CASSLGPRRASTDTQYF. In DNA form, the CDR3 reads TGCGCCAGCAGCTTGGGACCAAGGAGGGCTAGCACAGATACGCAGTATTTT.

DNA for the CDR3: TGTGCCAGCAGCGACCCTGGTCGGAGAGGTATCGAGCCCCAGCATTTT. The encoded protein is CASSDPGRRGIEPQHF. The rearrangement links TRBV7-2 to TRBJ1-5; D not certain. Germline V gene lookup returns CDR1 SGHTA and CDR2 FQGNSA. The CDR3 extends over 16 amino acids. Trimming took off 5 bases at V and 8 bases at J, with 22 bases between the two ends.

This rearrangement joins TRBV4-1 to TRBJ1-5; 7 bases map to TRBD1. This CDR3 is 15 amino acids long. Trimming took 4 bases from V and 2 from J; bases not matched to a gene: 5. Germline V gives CDR1 MGHRA, CDR2 YSYEKL. CDR3 amino acids: CASSRLGTGNQPQHF. Here the CDR3 DNA reads TGCGCCAGCAGCCGCCTTGGGACAGGCAATCAGCCCCAGCATTTT.